The 13 T cell receptor beta chains reported below all come from one sample, sequenced in a study of T cell responses to AZD1222 COVID-19 vaccine. Sequencing was performed with immunoSEQ multiplex PCR; in TCRdb, only in-frame clones are kept and a portion is missing. The table shows fewer than 100,000 clones, with roughly 90% occurring only once. This sample comprised peripheral blood, obtained on day 0 of AZD1222 vaccination. These receptors originate from an adult in good health.

This chain joins TRBV30 and TRBJ1-2; D is unclear. V was clipped by 2 bases and J by 4 bases, with 5 bases between them. This CDR3 contains 11 residues. CDR1 and CDR2 (germline): GTSNPN, SVGIG (reference sequence). CDR3 coding DNA: TGTGCCTGGAGTAGTAGCTATGGCTACACCTTC. Translating it yields CAWSSSYGYTF.

The chain uses TRBV9 and TRBJ2-1; 9 bases match TRBD2. Germline loops: CDR1 SGDLS, CDR2 YYNGEE. The trim removed 2 bases at V and 7 bases at J, leaving 4 bases unmatched. The CDR3 has 14 amino acids. The CDR3 DNA reads TGTGCCAGCAGCGTCACGGGACTAGCTAATGAGCAGTTCTTC. It is translated as CASSVTGLANEQFF.

The rearrangement links TRBV7-9 to TRBJ2-2, with D perhaps being TRBD1 or TRBD2 (5 bases each). Germline V CDR1 and CDR2: SEHNR, FQNEAQ (reference sequence). The CDR3 runs to 15 residues. V was pared by 5 bases and J by 4 bases, with 14 bases between. The CDR3, as DNA: TGTGCCAGCAGCCCGGGGACGATCCCCACCGGGGAGCTGTTTTTT. Translated: CASSPGTIPTGELFF.

This sequence joins TRBV23-1 and TRBJ2-7, with 8 nucleotides matching TRBD1. TRBV23-1 is treated as an ORF (open reading frame) with a function not yet certain. Trimming took 6 bases from V and 7 from J; bases not matched to a gene: 11. There are 14 residues in the CDR3. The DNA for the CDR3 is TGCGCCAGCAGGACAGGGGTCTCTTTGGGAGAGCAGTACTTC. As protein: CASRTGVSLGEQYF.

The gene calls are TRBV4-3 and TRBJ1-2; 7 nucleotides line up with TRBD1. The CDR3 runs 13 residues. Trimming at V came to 4 bases and at J to 8 bases, leaving 7 bases not matched to a gene. CDR1 and CDR2 (germline): LGHNA, YSLEER. The CDR3 sequence: CASSRWTGNGYTF. CDR3 in DNA: TGCGCCAGCAGCCGATGGACAGGAAACGGCTACACCTTC.

The V gene is TRBV5-1, the J gene TRBJ1-4, with D maybe TRBD1 (6 bases). V gave up 2 bases and J gave up 2 bases, with 7 bases separating them. CDR3 size: 14 residues. CDR1 and CDR2 from the germline V gene are SGHRS and YFSETQ. For the CDR3, the DNA is TGCGCCAGCAGCTTAGGGGGGACTAATGAAAAACTGTTTTTT. It encodes CASSLGGTNEKLFF.

The table lists this clone with a few counts. The V and J genes are TRBV5-1 and TRBJ1-6; D unclear. CDR1 is SGHRS, CDR2 YFSETQ, per germline. The CDR3 length is 18 residues. Deletions cut 2 bases from V and 9 bases from J, with 24 bases between. The CDR3 is CASSFYPPNSPILSPLHF. The CDR3 bases are TGCGCCAGCAGCTTCTACCCCCCGAACAGCCCCATCCTTTCACCCCTCCACTTT.

This rearrangement joins TRBV10-3 to TRBJ2-7; maybe TRBD1 (6 bases). The CDR3 contains 15 residues. Germline CDR1 reads ENHRY; CDR2 reads SYGVKD. Deletions cut 3 bases from V and 3 bases from J, with 15 bases between. The CDR3 sequence is CAISDLTGLGYEQYF. The CDR3 DNA follows: TGTGCCATCAGTGACTTGACAGGATTGGGCTACGAGCAGTACTTC.

The CDR3 protein is CASSIVDHRAIFYEQYF. The CDR3 DNA follows: TGTGCCAGCAGCATCGTAGACCACAGAGCCATTTTCTACGAGCAGTACTTC. V is TRBV9 and J is TRBJ2-7; D is ambiguous. This CDR3 is built from 17 residues. Per germline, CDR1 SGDLS and CDR2 YYNGEE. The V end lost 4 bases, the J end lost 3 bases, and 23 bases lay between the germline ends.

CDR3 in amino acids: CASSLWGRRMNTEAFF. In DNA, the CDR3 is TGTGCCAGCAGCTTGTGGGGGCGACGGATGAACACTGAAGCTTTCTTT. The chain recombines TRBV5-6 with TRBJ1-1; TRBD1 might be the D (6 bases). The CDR3 runs to 16 residues. Trimming took 1 base from V and 0 from J, leaving 13 bases between them. Germline CDR1 and CDR2: SGHDT and YYEEEE.

In this sample, this clone turned up a few times. The chain is built from TRBV7-9 and TRBJ1-1, with D possibly matching TRBD1 (6 bases). The CDR3 contains 14 residues. Trimming removed 5 bases at V and 1 base at J, with 11 bases between. CDR1 and CDR2 from the germline V gene are SEHNR and FQNEAQ (reference sequence). This CDR3 reads CASSPTGKNTEAFF. CDR3 in DNA: TGTGCCAGCAGCCCGACAGGAAAGAACACTGAAGCTTTCTTT.

The chain joins TRBV19 to TRBJ1-2; tentatively, D is TRBD1 (5 bases). The germline V gene has CDR1 LNHDA and CDR2 SQIVND (reference sequence). The CDR3 contains 14 residues. V lost 6 bases and J 4 bases, leaving 15 bases between the germline ends. The CDR3: CASSARGRPYGYTF. CDR3 in DNA: TGTGCCAGTAGCGCAAGGGGACGGCCCTATGGCTACACCTTC.

The V call is TRBV7-9, the J call TRBJ1-5; maybe TRBD1 (6 bases). This CDR3 has 15 residues. Germline-derived CDR1 and CDR2 are SEHNR and FQNEAQ (reference sequence). V was clipped by 1 base and J by 2 bases, with 9 bases between them. CDR3 amino acids: CASSLEGGGNQPQHF. CDR3 DNA sequence: TGTGCCAGCAGCTTAGAAGGGGGAGGCAATCAGCCCCAGCATTTT. Full variable domain (remainder filled in from reference TRBV7-9 and TRBJ1-5): DTGVSQNPRHKITKRGQNVTFRCDPISEHNRLYWYRQTLGQGPEFLTYFQNEAQLEKSRLLSDRFSAERPKGSFSTLEIQRTEQGDSAMYLCASSLEGGGNQPQHFGDGTRLSIL.